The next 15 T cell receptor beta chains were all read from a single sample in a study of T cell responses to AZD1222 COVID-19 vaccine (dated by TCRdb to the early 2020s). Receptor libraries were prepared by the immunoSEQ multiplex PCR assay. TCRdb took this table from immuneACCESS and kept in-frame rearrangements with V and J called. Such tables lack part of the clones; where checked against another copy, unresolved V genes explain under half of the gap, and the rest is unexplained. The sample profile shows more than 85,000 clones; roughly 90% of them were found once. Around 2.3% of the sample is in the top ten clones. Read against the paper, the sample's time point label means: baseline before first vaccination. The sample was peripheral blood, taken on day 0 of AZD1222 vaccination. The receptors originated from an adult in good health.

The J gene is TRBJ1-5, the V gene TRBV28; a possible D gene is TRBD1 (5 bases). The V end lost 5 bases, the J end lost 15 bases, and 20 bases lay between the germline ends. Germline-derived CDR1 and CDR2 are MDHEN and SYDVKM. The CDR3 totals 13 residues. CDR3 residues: CASSREPGPMGHF. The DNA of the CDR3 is TGTGCCAGCAGTCGAGAGCCGGGACCGATGGGGCATTTT.

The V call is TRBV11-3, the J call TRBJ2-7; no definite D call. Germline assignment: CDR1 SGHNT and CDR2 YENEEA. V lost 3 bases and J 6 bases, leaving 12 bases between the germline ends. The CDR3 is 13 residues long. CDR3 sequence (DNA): TGTGCCAGCAGCTTTTCTGGGTTCGGCGAGCAGTACTTC. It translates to CASSFSGFGEQYF.

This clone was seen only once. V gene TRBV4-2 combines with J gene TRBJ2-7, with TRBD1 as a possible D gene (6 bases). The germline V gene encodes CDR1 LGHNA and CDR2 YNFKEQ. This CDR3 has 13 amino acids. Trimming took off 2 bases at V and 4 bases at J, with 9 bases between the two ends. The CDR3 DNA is TGTGCCAGCAGCCAATCAGGGGTTTACGAGCAGTACTTC. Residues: CASSQSGVYEQYF.

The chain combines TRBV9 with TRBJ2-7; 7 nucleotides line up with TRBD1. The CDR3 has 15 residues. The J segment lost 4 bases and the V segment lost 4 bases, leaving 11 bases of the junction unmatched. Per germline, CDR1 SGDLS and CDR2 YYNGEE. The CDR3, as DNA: TGTGCCAGCAGCCGGGACAGCCCATCAGTTTACGAGCAGTACTTC. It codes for CASSRDSPSVYEQYF.

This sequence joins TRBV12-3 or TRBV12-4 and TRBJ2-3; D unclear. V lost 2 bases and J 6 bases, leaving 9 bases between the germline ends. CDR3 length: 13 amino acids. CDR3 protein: CASSLWPPDTQYF. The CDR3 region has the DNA TGTGCCAGCAGTTTATGGCCCCCCGATACGCAGTATTTT.

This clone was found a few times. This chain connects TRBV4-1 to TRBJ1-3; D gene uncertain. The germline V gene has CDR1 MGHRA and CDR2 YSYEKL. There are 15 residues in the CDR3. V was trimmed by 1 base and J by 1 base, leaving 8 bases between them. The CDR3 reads CASSQVYKSGNTIYF. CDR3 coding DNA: TGCGCCAGCAGCCAAGTATACAAATCTGGAAACACCATATATTTT.

The CDR3 DNA follows: TGTGCCAGTAGTACCTCTGCAACTAATGAAAAACTGTTTTTT. Its protein is CASSTSATNEKLFF. The chain joins TRBV19 to TRBJ1-4; D remains unclear. This CDR3 contains 14 residues. Germline lookup yields CDR1 LNHDA and CDR2 SQIVND (reference sequence). The germline V and J ends were trimmed by 4 bases and 0 bases, with 6 bases remaining between them.

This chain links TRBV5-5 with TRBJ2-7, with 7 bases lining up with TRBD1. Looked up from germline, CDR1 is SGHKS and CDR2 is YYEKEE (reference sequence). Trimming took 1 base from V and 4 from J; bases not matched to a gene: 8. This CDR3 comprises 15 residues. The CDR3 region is CASSLFRTGDYEQYF. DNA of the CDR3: TGTGCCAGCAGCTTGTTCCGGACAGGTGATTACGAGCAGTACTTC. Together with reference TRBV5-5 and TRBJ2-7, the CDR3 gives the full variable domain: DAGVTQSPTHLIKTRGQQVTLRCSPISGHKSVSWYQQVLGQGPQFIFQYYEKEERGRGNFPDRFSARQFPNYSSELNVNALLLGDSALYLCASSLFRTGDYEQYFGPGTRLTVT.

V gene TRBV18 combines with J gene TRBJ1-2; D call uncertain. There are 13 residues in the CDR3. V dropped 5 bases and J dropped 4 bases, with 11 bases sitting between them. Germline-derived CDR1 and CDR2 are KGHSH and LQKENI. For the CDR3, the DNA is TGTGCCAGCTCAGGTGGGGAAGGCTATGGCTACACCTTC. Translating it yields CASSGGEGYGYTF.

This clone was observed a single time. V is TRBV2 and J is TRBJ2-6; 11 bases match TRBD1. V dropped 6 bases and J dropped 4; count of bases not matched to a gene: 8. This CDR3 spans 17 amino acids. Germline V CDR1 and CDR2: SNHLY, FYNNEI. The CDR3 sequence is CASRRTGGAGGANVLTF. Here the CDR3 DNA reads TGTGCCAGCAGGCGGACAGGGGGCGCAGGAGGGGCCAACGTCCTGACTTTC.

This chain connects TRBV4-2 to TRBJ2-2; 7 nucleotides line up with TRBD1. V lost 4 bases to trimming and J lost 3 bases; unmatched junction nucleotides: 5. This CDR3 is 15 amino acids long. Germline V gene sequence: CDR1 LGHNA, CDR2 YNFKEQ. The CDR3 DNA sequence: TGTGCCAGCAGCCCAGGGGGAAGAGACACCGGGGAGCTGTTTTTT. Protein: CASSPGGRDTGELFF.

CDR3 protein: CASSYEGYEQYF. The CDR3 nucleotides are TGTGCCAGCAGTTACGAGGGCTACGAGCAGTACTTC. The gene calls are TRBV6-2 or TRBV6-3 and TRBJ2-7, with TRBD2 as a possible D gene (5 bases). The CDR3 length is 12 residues. V was cut by 2 bases and J by 3 bases, with 5 bases left in between. From germline, CDR1 is MNHEY and CDR2 SVGEGT.

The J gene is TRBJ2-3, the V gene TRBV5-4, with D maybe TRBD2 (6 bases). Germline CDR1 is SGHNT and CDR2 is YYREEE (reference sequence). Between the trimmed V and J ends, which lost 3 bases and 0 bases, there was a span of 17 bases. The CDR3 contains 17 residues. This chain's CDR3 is CASSWDGAGASTDTQYF. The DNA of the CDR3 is TGTGCCAGCAGCTGGGACGGAGCGGGTGCTAGCACAGATACGCAGTATTTT. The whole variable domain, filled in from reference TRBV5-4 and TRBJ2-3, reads ETGVTQSPTHLIKTRGQQVTLRCSSQSGHNTVSWYQQALGQGPQFIFQYYREEENGRGNFPPRFSGLQFPNYSSELNVNALELDDSALYLCASSWDGAGASTDTQYFGPGTRLTVL.

Here the CDR3 reads CASSEYAGASGSGETQYF. The DNA for the CDR3 is TGTGCCAGCAGTGAATACGCTGGGGCTAGCGGGAGTGGGGAGACCCAGTACTTC. The V gene is TRBV25-1, the J gene TRBJ2-5, with TRBD2 identical over 10 bases. After removal of 0 bases from V and 5 bases from J, the junction contained 12 bases not matched to a gene. CDR3 length equals 18 residues. The germline V gene encodes CDR1 MGHDK and CDR2 SYGVNS.

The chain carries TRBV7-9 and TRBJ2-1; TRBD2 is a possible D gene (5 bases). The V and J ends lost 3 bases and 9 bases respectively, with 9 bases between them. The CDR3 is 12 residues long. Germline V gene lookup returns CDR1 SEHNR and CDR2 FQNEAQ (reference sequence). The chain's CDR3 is CASSFIGGEQFF. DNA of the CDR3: TGTGCCAGCAGCTTTATAGGAGGTGAGCAGTTCTTC.